The rows below give T cell receptor beta chains drawn from one sample of a study of blood T cell repertoires in COVID-19. Here immunoSEQ multiplex PCR was the method, and the copy in TCRdb shows in-frame clones only, minus some. The sample holds approximately 300,000 clones, around nine tenths seen once. What was sequenced was PBMCs or T cells enriched from blood (not recorded which). These receptors came from a woman aged 18-29 years who had recovered from COVID-19. CDR3s include the opening cysteine and the closing phenylalanine or tryptophan. A D gene is named only where the DNA matches it firmly. Clone size, where shown, is once, few, many, or a class for clones that have expanded.

V: TRBV30
size: NA
J: TRBJ1-1
D: NA
DNA: TGTGCCTGGAATCCGGGACACGGAAACACTGAAGCTTTCTTT
CDR3: CAWNPGHGNTEAFF

V: TRBV3-1/TRBV3-2
size: NA
J: TRBJ1-1
D: TRBD1
DNA: TGTGCCAGCAGCTACTCAGGGGGCGCGGGTGAAGCTTTCTTT
CDR3: CASSYSGGAGEAFF

V: TRBV29-1
size: NA
J: TRBJ2-7
D: TRBD1
DNA: TGCAGCGTTCGGGGACAGGGTTACGAGCAGTACTTC
CDR3: CSVRGQGYEQYF

V: TRBV30
size: NA
J: TRBJ1-5
D: NA
DNA: TGTGCCTGGAGTTCAGGGTTACTCGATCAGCCCCAGCATTTT
CDR3: CAWSSGLLDQPQHF

V: TRBV6-2/TRBV6-3
size: few
J: TRBJ1-5
D: NA
DNA: TGTGCCAGCAGTACGGTGTGGGGGCGTCAGGGGCCCCAGCATTTT
CDR3: CASSTVWGRQGPQHF

V: TRBV18
size: NA
J: TRBJ1-5
D: NA
DNA: TGTGCCAGCTCACCTCCGTCGTCAGGGCTGGGTAATCAGCCCCAGCATTTT
CDR3: CASSPPSSGLGNQPQHF

V: TRBV2
size: once
J: TRBJ2-7
D: NA
DNA: TGTGCCAGCAGTACGGTGGGGGCCGACCCCTACGAGCAGTACTTC
CDR3: CASSTVGADPYEQYF

V: TRBV7-2
size: NA
J: TRBJ2-7
D: TRBD2
DNA: TGTGCCAGCAGCTTAGCGGCTAGCGGCGATTCCTACGAGCAGTACTTC
CDR3: CASSLAASGDSYEQYF

V: TRBV11-2
size: NA
J: TRBJ2-2
D: TRBD2
DNA: TGTGCCAGCCGCCCTCCCGGGGGGGGGAACACCGGGGAGCTGTTTTTT
CDR3: CASRPPGGGNTGELFF

V: TRBV2
size: few
J: TRBJ2-1
D: TRBD2
DNA: TGTGCCAGCAGTGAAATGGGACTAGCGGGAGGTAATGAGCAGTTCTTC
CDR3: CASSEMGLAGGNEQFF

V: TRBV29-1
size: NA
J: TRBJ2-1
D: TRBD1
DNA: TGCAGCGTTGATACACAGGGGAAAGCGTTCGTCTACAATGAGCAGTTCTTC
CDR3: CSVDTQGKAFVYNEQFF

V: TRBV11-1
size: NA
J: TRBJ2-5
D: NA
DNA: TGTGCCAGCAGATACAGGGTGGGCGAGACCCAGTACTTC
CDR3: CASRYRVGETQYF

V: TRBV27
size: NA
J: TRBJ1-2
D: TRBD1
DNA: TGTGCCAGCAGTATCGACAGGGAAAATGGCTACACCTTC
CDR3: CASSIDRENGYTF

V: TRBV27
size: NA
J: TRBJ1-1
D: NA
DNA: TGTGCCAGCAGACACGACACTGAAGCTTTCTTT
CDR3: CASRHDTEAFF

V: TRBV4-1
size: NA
J: TRBJ1-4
D: TRBD1
DNA: TGCGCCAGCAGCCAGACAGGGGTGAAACTGTTTTTT
CDR3: CASSQTGVKLFF

V: TRBV4-1
size: NA
J: TRBJ2-1
D: TRBD2
DNA: TGCGCCAGCAGCCAAGCGGGAGGGTTCAATGAGCAGTTCTTC
CDR3: CASSQAGGFNEQFF